This is a list of T cell receptor beta chains from one sample in a study of blood T cells in healthy people across ages. TCRdb reanalysed the 5' RACE reads using MiXCR and keeps one entry per CDR3 protein. The sample has hundreds of thousands of distinct CDR3 sequences, 55% to 70% seen once. Sample: blood. These receptors all stem from a man younger than 40 in good health. The CDR3 runs from the conserved cysteine through the conserved F or W. Each record gives: D gene, clone size, V gene, J gene, CDR3 protein, CDR3 DNA. D genes are given only for firm matches. Not every row has a clone size; where given, it reads once, few, many or a size class.

TRBD1	NA	TRBV30	TRBJ1-2	CAWSVGGLSGYTF	TGTGCCTGGAGTGTAGGGGGCCTTAGCGGCTACACCTTC
NA	NA	TRBV20-1	TRBJ1-1	CSARDPRRRITEAFF	TGCAGTGCTAGAGATCCTCGGAGGCGGATCACTGAAGCTTTCTTT
NA	NA	TRBV30	TRBJ1-1	CAWSVLGAPQNTEAFF	TGTGCCTGGAGTGTACTCGGGGCACCTCAGAACACTGAAGCTTTCTTT
NA	NA	TRBV25-1	TRBJ2-5	CASSELTAEETQYF	TGTGCCAGCAGTGAATTGACAGCGGAAGAGACCCAGTACTTC
TRBD1	NA	TRBV6-6	TRBJ1-1	CASRRDRGLDTEAFF	TGTGCCAGCAGGCGCGACAGGGGTTTGGACACTGAAGCTTTCTTT
NA	NA	TRBV24-1	TRBJ2-5	CATSDEGTLGETQYF	TGTGCCACCAGTGATGAGGGGACACTGGGGGAGACCCAGTACTTC
TRBD1	NA	TRBV20-1	TRBJ1-5	CSASKQGGSNQPQHF	TGCAGTGCTAGCAAGCAGGGGGGGAGCAATCAGCCCCAGCATTTT
NA	NA	TRBV20-1	TRBJ2-5	CSARARDEATQETQYF	TGCAGTGCTAGAGCCCGGGATGAGGCTACCCAAGAGACCCAGTACTTC
TRBD1	NA	TRBV20-1	TRBJ2-7	CSAQVPGQGSYEQYF	TGCAGTGCCCAAGTTCCGGGACAGGGCTCCTACGAGCAGTACTTC
TRBD1	NA	TRBV20-1	TRBJ1-1	CSSTGGTEAFF	TGCAGTTCGACAGGGGGCACTGAAGCTTTCTTT
TRBD2	few	TRBV29-1	TRBJ2-1	CSVEGAGGYNEQFF	TGCAGCGTTGAAGGGGCGGGAGGTTACAATGAGCAGTTCTTC
NA	NA	TRBV20-1	TRBJ2-1	CSANRDNEQFF	TGCAGTGCTAACAGGGACAATGAGCAGTTCTTC
NA	NA	TRBV27	TRBJ1-2	CASSFVAASGDYTF	TGTGCCAGCAGTTTTGTGGCAGCTAGTGGGGACTACACCTTC
TRBD1	NA	TRBV13	TRBJ1-2	CASSKRSGGDNYGYTF	TGTGCCAGCAGCAAAAGGTCAGGGGGAGACAACTATGGCTACACCTTC
NA	few	TRBV12-3/TRBV12-4	TRBJ2-3	CASSTGSTDTQYF	TGTGCCAGCTCTACCGGAAGCACAGATACGCAGTATTTT
NA	few	TRBV27	TRBJ2-7	CASSLSRLNEQYF	TGTGCCAGCAGTTTATCAAGGTTAAACGAGCAGTACTTC
NA	NA	TRBV7-9	TRBJ2-5	CASSPSGFGGFRNQETQYF	TGTGCCAGCAGCCCTAGTGGCTTTGGGGGCTTCCGCAACCAAGAGACCCAGTACTTC
TRBD1	few	TRBV10-3	TRBJ2-7	CAIQGDYEQYF	TGTGCCATTCAGGGGGACTACGAGCAGTACTTC
NA	NA	TRBV4-1	TRBJ2-7	CASSEGFGVTYEQYF	TGCGCCAGCAGCGAAGGATTCGGAGTCACCTACGAGCAGTACTTC
NA	NA	TRBV29-1	TRBJ2-1	CSAGDYNEQFF	TGCAGCGCCGGGGACTACAATGAGCAGTTCTTC
NA	few	TRBV7-2	TRBJ2-7	CASSLVGDGSYEQYF	TGTGCCAGCAGCTTAGTGGGCGATGGCTCCTACGAGCAGTACTTC
TRBD2	few	TRBV2	TRBJ2-1	CASSFIRTSGRAEEQFF	TGTGCCAGCAGCTTCATCCGTACTAGCGGGAGGGCCGAGGAGCAGTTCTTC
NA	NA	TRBV28	TRBJ2-3	CASRVGGGGTDTQYF	TGTGCCAGCAGGGTAGGGGGAGGCGGAACAGATACGCAGTATTTT
TRBD1	NA	TRBV15	TRBJ2-1	CASRLDRGLYNEQFF	TGTGCCTCCCGGTTGGACAGGGGGCTGTACAATGAGCAGTTCTTC
NA	few	TRBV20-1	TRBJ2-5	CSAGSIRGETQYF	TGCAGTGCTGGAAGTATACGAGGGGAGACCCAGTACTTC
NA	NA	TRBV20-1	TRBJ1-5	CSALQNMGNQPQHF	TGCAGTGCCCTACAGAATATGGGCAATCAGCCCCAGCATTTT
NA	NA	TRBV19	TRBJ2-7	CASSIGLGYEQYF	TGTGCCAGTAGTATTGGGCTTGGCTACGAGCAGTACTTC
NA	NA	TRBV7-6	TRBJ2-7	CASSLDMALVEQYF	TGTGCCAGCAGCTTAGACATGGCGTTGGTCGAGCAGTACTTC
NA	NA	TRBV6-2/TRBV6-3	TRBJ2-1	CASSTWTVAGNEQFF	TGTGCCAGCAGTACTTGGACAGTTGCAGGCAATGAGCAGTTCTTC
NA	NA	TRBV10-3	TRBJ1-2	CAISDSGQFYGYTF	TGTGCCATCAGTGACTCGGGACAATTCTATGGCTACACCTTT
NA	once	TRBV27	TRBJ1-1	CASSTSRDKRAFF	TGTGCCAGCAGTACCAGCCGGGACAAGAGAGCTTTCTTT
NA	NA	TRBV20-1	TRBJ1-4	CSARDWQGREKLFF	TGCAGTGCTAGAGATTGGCAGGGTCGTGAAAAACTGTTTTTT
TRBD2	NA	TRBV6-5	TRBJ2-1	CASSSGLAGGQSLHEQFF	TGTGCCAGCAGTTCCGGACTAGCGGGAGGGCAGAGTCTCCATGAGCAGTTCTTC
TRBD2	once	TRBV4-2	TRBJ2-7	CASSQGSGGLVGHEQYF	TGTGCCAGCAGCCAGGGAAGTGGAGGACTAGTTGGCCACGAGCAGTACTTC
TRBD2	few	TRBV5-1	TRBJ2-7	CASSYRGLGYEQYF	TGCGCCAGCAGCTATCGAGGACTAGGTTACGAGCAGTACTTC
NA	NA	TRBV6-1	TRBJ1-2	CASRRTVNGYTF	TGTGCCAGCAGGAGGACAGTTAATGGCTACACCTTC
TRBD2	NA	TRBV10-3	TRBJ2-2	CAIRTSEHTGELFF	TGTGCCATTAGGACTAGCGAGCACACCGGGGAGCTGTTTTTT